This TCR beta chain was documented in a study of blood T cell repertoires in COVID-19. Study context: Samples came from the United States, Italy and Spain, spanning acute and convalescent COVID-19. PBMCs, B-cell-depleted T cells, or T cells were the source of the cDNA or gDNA that made up the material.

In the authors' workflow: Nucleated cell number was recorded as an estimate derived from reference gene primer amplification. Assay used: immunoSEQ multiplex PCR; TCRdb lists only in-frame clones, some missing. The V and J calls and clone size are taken from that table; D and trimming were inferred from the DNA. Among 130,000 to 150,000 clones, approximately 85% were seen once, and the ten largest hold about 2%. The germline V gene encodes CDR1 SNHLY and CDR2 FYNNEI. The junction had 7 bases not matched to a gene; V was cut back by 8 bases and J by 2 bases. There are 14 residues in the CDR3. This chain uses TRBV2 with TRBJ2-5, with 8 bases that match TRBD2. This TCR was recovered from a man between 65 and 85 years old with acute or convalescent COVID-19. Material for sequencing was peripheral blood. CDR3 loop: CASGDGGGQETQYF. CDR3 DNA sequence: TGTGCCAGCGGGGACGGGGGGGGTCAAGAGACCCAGTACTTC.